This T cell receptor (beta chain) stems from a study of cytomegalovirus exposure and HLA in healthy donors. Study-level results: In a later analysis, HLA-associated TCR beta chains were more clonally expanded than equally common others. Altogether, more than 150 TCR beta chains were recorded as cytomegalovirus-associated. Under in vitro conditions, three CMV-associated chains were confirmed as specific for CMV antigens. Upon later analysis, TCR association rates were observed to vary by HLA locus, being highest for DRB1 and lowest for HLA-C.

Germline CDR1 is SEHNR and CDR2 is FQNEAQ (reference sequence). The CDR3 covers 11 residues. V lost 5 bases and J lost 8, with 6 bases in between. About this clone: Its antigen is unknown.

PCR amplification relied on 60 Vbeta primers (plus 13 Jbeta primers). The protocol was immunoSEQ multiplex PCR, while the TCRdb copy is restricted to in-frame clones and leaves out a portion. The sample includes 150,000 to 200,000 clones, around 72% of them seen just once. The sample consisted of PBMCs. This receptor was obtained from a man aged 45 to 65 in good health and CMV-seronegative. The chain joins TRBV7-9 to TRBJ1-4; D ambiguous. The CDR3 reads CASSNREKLFF. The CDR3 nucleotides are TGTGCCAGCAGCAACCGGGAAAAACTGTTTTTT.